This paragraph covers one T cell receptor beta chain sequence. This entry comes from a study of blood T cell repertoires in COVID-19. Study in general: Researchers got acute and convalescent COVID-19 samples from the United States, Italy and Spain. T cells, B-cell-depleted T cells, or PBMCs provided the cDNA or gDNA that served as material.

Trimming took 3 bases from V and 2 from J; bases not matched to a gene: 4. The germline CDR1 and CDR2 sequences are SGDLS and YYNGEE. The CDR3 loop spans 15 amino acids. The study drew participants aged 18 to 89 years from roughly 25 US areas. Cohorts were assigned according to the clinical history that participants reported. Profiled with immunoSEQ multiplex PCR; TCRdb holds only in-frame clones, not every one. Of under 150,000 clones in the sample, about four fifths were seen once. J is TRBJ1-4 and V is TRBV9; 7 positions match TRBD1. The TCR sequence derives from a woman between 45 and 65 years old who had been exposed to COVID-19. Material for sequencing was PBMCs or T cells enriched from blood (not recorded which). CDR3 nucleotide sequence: TGTGCCAGCAGCGGAGACAGGGTTACTAATGAAAAACTGTTTTTT. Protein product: CASSGDRVTNEKLFF.